This T cell receptor (beta chain) was identified in a study of OX40 agonist ivuxolimab in advanced cancers. About the study as a whole: Ivuxolimab, which targeted the costimulatory receptor OX40 (CD134), was an agonistic, fully human IgG2 monoclonal antibody. Intravenous ivuxolimab was administered to patients every 2 weeks at six dose levels: 0.01, 0.1, 0.3, 1.5, 3 and 10 mg/kg. Among the roughly 52 dose-escalation patients, around 20 had hepatocellular carcinoma, roughly 15 melanoma, 9 renal cell carcinoma and 9 head and neck cancer. In the dose-escalation cohort, 82.7% of patients were male, and the mean age was approximately 60 years with a range of roughly 23 to 90. Prior anti-PD-1, anti-PD-L1 or anti-CTLA-4 therapy was permitted, and checkpoint inhibitors had been received by roughly two fifths of dose-escalation patients. Three dose-escalation patients achieved partial responses, one with hepatocellular carcinoma and two with cutaneous melanoma. The point of sequencing TCRbeta in the periphery was to test whether ivuxolimab changed TCR sequence diversity and drove clonal T-cell expansion. The monotherapy dose-escalation portion (N of about 50 patients) of the phase I ivuxolimab trial is reported in the paper. Results and caveats for the whole study, not just this receptor: At doses of 0.1 to 3.0 mg/kg, clonal expansion of both CD4+ and CD8+ blood T cells was observed from baseline to week 6. Partial responders in the 0.1-3.0 mg/kg groups had among the lowest normalized peripheral clonal expansion, especially among CD8+ T cells. After ivuxolimab, more expanded clones were found on average in CD8+ T cells than in CD4+ T cells. The antigen specificity of the clonally expanded peripheral T cells was not determined. Low levels of normalized T-cell clonal expansion were also seen in some patients who did not respond.

Genomic DNA was isolated from the sorted cells so that the TCRbeta CDR3 region could be sequenced. The immunoSEQ Assay was used to sequence the TCRbeta CDR3 regions. The clones in this table, taken by TCRdb from immuneACCESS, are in-frame only. Not every clone is retained; where verified, under half of the shortfall comes from an unresolved V gene, and the cause of the rest is unknown. A total of roughly 48,000 clones appear in this sample, roughly 80% of them only once. The biggest ten clones account for around 1.1% of the sample. Trimming removed 0 bases from V and 4 bases from J, leaving 14 bases between the germline ends. For CDR1 and CDR2, the germline V gene lists SGHRS and YFSETQ. From cysteine to phenylalanine, the CDR3 is 15 amino acids long. The retained sequence is limited to the CDR3, 45 bases, with the frame set at the first base. Of note for this clone: The antigen this receptor binds is unknown. Per-base quality was not reported, and no clone a single base away is much larger than it.

The trial excluded patients who had a history of autoimmune disease or were on systemic immunosuppression. Peripheral blood for TCR sequencing was collected from all dose cohorts at baseline, on cycle 4 day 1, and on cycle 7 day 1. The samples were drawn from a first-in-human, open-label, multicenter phase I dose-escalation trial of ivuxolimab. Adults with locally advanced or metastatic melanoma, renal cell, hepatocellular, or head and neck squamous cell carcinoma were enrolled in the trial. Before TCR sequencing, CD4+ T cells and CD8+ T cells from peripheral blood were sorted into separate populations.

Sequencing was performed on CD4+ or CD8+ T cells sorted from blood, taken in a trial of the OX40 agonist ivuxolimab. The receptor comes from an adult with an advanced solid tumor such as melanoma, head and neck, liver or kidney cancer. The chain links TRBV5-1 with TRBJ2-7, with the D gene possibly TRBD1 or TRBD2, each one fitting 5 bases. This receptor has the CDR3 CASSLEPGPSYEQYF. The bases read TGCGCCAGCAGCTTGGAACCGGGACCCTCGTACGAGCAGTACTTC. This CDR3, with the reference TRBV5-1 and TRBJ2-7 proteins standing in past its ends, gives the full variable domain KAGVTQTPRYLIKTRGQQVTLSCSPISGHRSVSWYQQTPGQGLQFLFEYFSETQRNKGNFPGRFSGRQFSNSRSEMNVSTLELGDSALYLCASSLEPGPSYEQYFGPGTRLTVT.